These 26 T cell receptor beta chains came from one sample sequenced in a study of breast tumors, draining lymph nodes, adjacent tissues. Axillary draining lymph nodes of breast cancer patients supplied the node samples. MiXCR, applied by TCRdb to the multiplex PCR reads, yields one record per CDR3 protein. The sample carries 70,000 to 95,000 distinct CDR3 sequences, about 21% recorded once. Sequences were obtained from axillary lymph node tissue. These receptors originate from a female donor with breast cancer. Some clones in this sample may be carry-over from other donors' samples.

This clonotype came up many times. The J gene is TRBJ1-5, the V gene TRBV7-6; 12 bases agree with TRBD1. The CDR3 is 15 residues long. Germline V gene data show CDR1 as SGHVS and CDR2 as FNYEAQ. With V trimmed by 5 bases and J by 6 bases, 5 bases remained unmatched. CDR3 in DNA: TGTGCCAGCAGCCGAGGGACAGGGGGCAGTCAGCCCCAGCATTTT. It translates to CASSRGTGGSQPQHF.

V and J are TRBV10-3 and TRBJ2-4; no reliable D call. CDR3 length: 11 amino acids. The germline CDR1 and CDR2 sequences are ENHRY and SYGVKD. The V end was cut by 10 bases, the J end by 0 bases, with 4 bases between. The CDR3 protein is CATVAKNIQYF. The CDR3 DNA reads TGTGCCACCGTAGCCAAAAACATTCAGTACTTC.

The sample holds many counts of this clonotype. V usage is TRBV6-1 and J usage is TRBJ2-7, with D perhaps TRBD1 or TRBD2 (5 bases each). From germline, CDR1 is MNHNS and CDR2 SASEGT. This CDR3 is built from 14 residues. The V and J ends lost 6 bases and 3 bases respectively, with 15 bases between them. CDR3 amino acids: CASSEGPANYEQYF. The CDR3 DNA is TGTGCCAGCAGCGAGGGGCCGGCCAACTACGAGCAGTACTTC.

This clonotype was seen at least ten times. The chain joins TRBV6-1 to TRBJ2-1, with a tentative D call TRBD2 (6 bases). This CDR3 has 16 amino acids. The V end was cut by 0 bases, the J end by 5 bases, with 14 bases between. Germline CDR1 is MNHNS and CDR2 is SASEGT. The DNA of the CDR3 is TGTGCCAGCAGTGAAGCCGGCTACCCGGGGGACAATGAGCAGTTCTTC. This encodes CASSEAGYPGDNEQFF.

This clonotype was recorded many times. The rearrangement uses TRBV14 and TRBJ2-7, with D unresolved. There are 13 residues in the CDR3. The V gene's germline CDR1 is SGHDN and CDR2 FVKESK. The V end was cut by 3 bases, the J end by 3 bases, with 9 bases between. The CDR3 DNA reads as TGTGCCAGCAGCCATCGACTGAGCTACGAGCAGTACTTC. It encodes CASSHRLSYEQYF.

In its sample, this clonotype was seen many times. The chain recombines TRBV3-1 with TRBJ2-3; 10 nucleotides line up with TRBD2. This CDR3 spans 13 amino acids. The V segment lost 5 bases and the J segment 6 bases; nucleotides outside the gene matches: 2. Germline lookup yields CDR1 LGHDT and CDR2 YNNKEL (reference sequence). The CDR3 nucleotides read TGTGCCAGCAGCGCGACTAGCGGGGATACGCAGTATTTT. This sequence encodes CASSATSGDTQYF.

Only a few counts were recorded for this clonotype. This rearrangement joins TRBV28 to TRBJ2-2; TRBD1 matches at 7 bases. The junction had 5 bases not matched to a gene; V was cut back by 5 bases and J by 2 bases. The CDR3 is 15 residues long. CDR1 MDHEN and CDR2 SYDVKM come from the germline V gene. The CDR3 reads CASSRTGVNTGELFF. As DNA, the CDR3 is TGTGCCAGCAGTCGAACAGGGGTCAACACCGGGGAGCTGTTTTTT.

The V call is TRBV28, the J call TRBJ1-1; no definite D call. Germline lookup yields CDR1 MDHEN and CDR2 SYDVKM. Trimming left V 7 bases short and J 3 bases short, with 18 bases between. CDR3 length: 15 amino acids. DNA of the CDR3: TGTGCCAGCACTTATCCTCATCGAGCTCACACTGAAGCTTTCTTT. It is translated as CASTYPHRAHTEAFF.

Details on this clonotype: Just one base apart from a much larger clone, this may be a read error. The chain employs TRBV19 and TRBJ1-5; D is perhaps TRBD1 (6 bases). The CDR3 is 13 amino acids. Per the germline V gene, CDR1 is LNHDA and CDR2 is SQIVND (reference sequence). Trimming stripped 6 bases from V and 9 bases from J, with 15 bases between. CDR3 region: CASREQGIRPQHF. The CDR3, as DNA: TGTGCCAGTAGGGAACAGGGTATTCGGCCCCAGCATTTT.

In the case of this clonotype: This may arise from a read error, as a much more abundant clone is one base away. The V and J genes are TRBV2 and TRBJ2-1, with TRBD2 matching 8 bases. Looked up from germline, CDR1 is SNHLY and CDR2 is FYNNEI. The CDR3 is 15 amino acids. Written as DNA, the CDR3 is TGTGCCAGCAGAGCTGACGGGAGGGCCTACAGTGAGCAGTTCTTC. It is translated as CASRADGRAYSEQFF.

This clonotype was detected ten times or more. The chain couples TRBV10-3 to TRBJ2-1, with TRBD2 matching over 10 bases. This CDR3 is built from 14 residues. Per germline, CDR1 ENHRY and CDR2 SYGVKD. Trimming cost V 3 bases and J 14 bases; bases outside gene matches: 10. The CDR3 coding sequence is TGTGCCATCAGTGAAGCTGGGAGCGGGAGGGGGAAGTTCTTC. Encoded protein: CAISEAGSGRGKFF.

Points on this clonotype: This sequence may be a read error, since a much larger clone differs from it by one base. This likely comes from a read error, as the CDR3 has no conserved phenylalanine or tryptophan at its end. The CDR3 protein is CASSDPHEQYY. CDR3 DNA sequence: TGTGCCAGCAGTGATCCCCACGAGCAGTACTAC. The chain has TRBV25-1 and TRBJ2-7, with unresolved D. V lost 3 bases, J lost 5 bases, and 5 bases lay in between. The CDR3 extends over 11 amino acids. From germline, CDR1 is MGHDK and CDR2 SYGVNS.

Remarks on this clonotype: A read error is possible here, since a much larger clone lies one base away. The chain is built from TRBV12-3 or TRBV12-4 and TRBJ1-4; D not resolved. The CDR3 spans 17 residues. Between the trimmed V and J ends, which lost 5 bases and 7 bases, there was a span of 23 bases. Here the CDR3 reads CASSLYSVREDGEKLFF. CDR3 DNA sequence: TGTGCCAGCAGTCTTTATAGTGTGAGGGAGGATGGTGAAAAACTGTTTTTT.

This clonotype was observed many times. The chain carries TRBV2 and TRBJ2-7; D is undetermined. The CDR3 runs 14 residues. V dropped 7 bases and J dropped 4 bases, with 17 bases sitting between them. Germline CDR1 is SNHLY and CDR2 is FYNNEI. The CDR3 loop reads CASKAQSLRYEQYF. CDR3 sequence (DNA): TGTGCCAGCAAAGCACAGAGTTTAAGGTACGAGCAGTACTTC.

On this clonotype itself: A single base separates this from a much larger clone, so it may be a read error. The J gene is TRBJ2-2, the V gene TRBV5-5; 9 nucleotides align to TRBD1. Trimming took 3 bases from V and 5 from J; bases not matched to a gene: 5. Per the germline V gene, CDR1 is SGHKS and CDR2 is YYEKEE (reference sequence). The CDR3 is 15 residues long. The CDR3 is CASSSDRGWTGELFF. CDR3 nucleotide sequence: TGTGCCAGCAGCTCTGACAGGGGGTGGACCGGGGAGCTGTTTTTT.

This clonotype was seen at least ten times. This chain links TRBV12-3 or TRBV12-4 with TRBJ1-2; 9 nucleotides match TRBD1. V shed 5 bases and J 6 bases; nucleotides not matched to a gene: 4. This CDR3 has 13 residues. The CDR3 bases are TGTGCCAGCAGTCATACAGGGGGCCATGGCTACACCTTC. Amino acid sequence: CASSHTGGHGYTF.

At least ten counts were recorded for this clonotype. The chain joins TRBV7-8 to TRBJ1-3; D is unresolved. The CDR3 length is 14 residues. Germline values: CDR1 SGHVS, CDR2 FQNEAQ. Trimming stripped 5 bases from V and 4 bases from J, with 12 bases between. Here the CDR3 DNA reads TGTGCCAGCAGCCCCCGGGTGCTCGGAAACACCATATATTTT. As protein: CASSPRVLGNTIYF. Variable domain in full (rest from reference TRBV7-8 and TRBJ1-3): GAGVSQSPRYKVAKRGQDVALRCDPISGHVSLFWYQQALGQGPEFLTYFQNEAQLDKSGLPSDRFFAERPEGSVSTLKIQRTQQEDSAVYLCASSPRVLGNTIYFGEGSWLTVV.

There are many counts of this clonotype. V usage is TRBV15 and J usage is TRBJ2-1, with D perhaps matching TRBD1 (6 bases). Germline CDR1 LNHNV, CDR2 YYDKDF (reference sequence). The CDR3 sequence is 16 residues long. V lost 0 bases to trimming and J lost 4 bases, with 13 bases between them. The DNA for the CDR3 is TGTGCCACCAGCAGAGATCTCGGCAGGGGATACAATGAGCAGTTCTTC. It encodes CATSRDLGRGYNEQFF.

This clonotype was recorded many times. The chain recombines TRBV19 with TRBJ2-7; 13 bases fit TRBD2. The CDR3 is made up of 16 amino acids. Germline trimming cut 4 bases from V and 0 bases from J; bases unmatched to any gene: 3. Germline assignment: CDR1 LNHDA and CDR2 SQIVND (reference sequence). CDR3 bases: TGTGCCAGTAGTACCCGGACTAGCGGGAGCTCCTACGAGCAGTACTTC. Protein: CASSTRTSGSSYEQYF. The variable domain in full, with the rest retrieved from reference TRBV19 and TRBJ2-7, is DGGITQSPKYLFRKEGQNVTLSCEQNLNHDAMYWYRQDPGQGLRLIYYSQIVNDFQKGDIAEGYSVSREKKESFPLTVTSAQKNPTAFYLCASSTRTSGSSYEQYFGPGTRLTVT.

This clonotype occurred many times. The chain combines TRBV2 with TRBJ2-5; perhaps TRBD1 as D (5 bases). The CDR3 is made up of 12 amino acids. The ends were cut back, 4 bases at V and 5 bases at J, with 8 bases in the middle. In germline, CDR1 is SNHLY, CDR2 FYNNEI. Here the CDR3 reads CASSVKGETQYF. The CDR3 nucleotides read TGTGCCAGCAGTGTGAAGGGGGAGACCCAGTACTTC.

As for this clonotype: Its ends do not fully match the called genes, so a read error is possible. The rearrangement uses TRBV15 and TRBJ1-5; a weak D match, TRBD1 (6 bases). This CDR3 contains 16 residues. From germline, CDR1 is LNHNV and CDR2 YYDKDF (reference sequence). CDR3 sequence reads: CATSRDQGLGNQPRHF. In DNA form, the CDR3 reads TGTGCCACCAGCAGAGATCAGGGGCTAGGCAATCAGCCCCGGCATTTT.

This clonotype was picked up many times. This chain connects TRBV5-6 to TRBJ2-2; no reliable D call. CDR1 is SGHDT and CDR2 is YYEEEE in the germline V gene. Between the trimmed V and J ends, which lost 3 bases and 2 bases, there was a span of 5 bases. This CDR3 comprises 13 residues. The CDR3 coding sequence is TGTGCCAGCAGCTCGCACAACACCGGGGAGCTGTTTTTT. Translated: CASSSHNTGELFF. The whole variable domain, remainder taken from reference TRBV5-6 and TRBJ2-2, is DAGVTQSPTHLIKTRGQQVTLRCSPKSGHDTVSWYQQALGQGPQFIFQYYEEEERQRGNFPDRFSGHQFPNYSSELNVNALLLGDSALYLCASSSHNTGELFFGEGSRLTVL.

This clonotype has ten or more counts. This chain uses TRBV24-1 with TRBJ2-1, with 11 bases that match TRBD2. Germline assignment: CDR1 KGHDR and CDR2 SFDVKD. With 7 bases clipped from V and 5 bases from J, the junction kept 12 bases outside the gene matches. This CDR3 has 17 amino acids. The CDR3: CATRTLGLAGLNNEQFF. CDR3 DNA: TGTGCCACCAGGACTTTAGGACTAGCGGGCCTCAACAATGAGCAGTTCTTC.

This clonotype was seen at least ten times. The chain couples TRBV24-1 to TRBJ2-7, with 8 nucleotides matching TRBD2. CDR1 is KGHDR, CDR2 SFDVKD, per germline. V dropped 1 base and J dropped 2; count of bases not matched to a gene: 6. The CDR3 consists of 16 residues. CDR3 bases: TGTGCCACCAGTGATTTCGGAACTAGCGGCGCCTACGAGCAGTACTTC. The encoded protein is CATSDFGTSGAYEQYF.

Ten or more counts support this clonotype. This chain uses TRBV11-2 with TRBJ1-6; a weak D match, TRBD1 (6 bases). The CDR3 length is 14 residues. V was clipped by 5 bases and J by 8 bases, with 13 bases between them. Germline V gene sequence: CDR1 SGHAT, CDR2 FQNNGV. This CDR3 is CASSLEGGHSPLHF. For the CDR3, the DNA is TGTGCCAGCAGCCTCGAAGGGGGGCATTCACCCCTCCACTTT. Combining the CDR3 with reference TRBV11-2 and TRBJ1-6 gives the whole variable domain EAGVAQSPRYKIIEKRQSVAFWCNPISGHATLYWYQQILGQGPKLLIQFQNNGVVDDSQLPKDRFSAERLKGVDSTLKIQPAKLEDSAVYLCASSLEGGHSPLHFGNGTRLTVT.

This chain links TRBV10-1 with TRBJ2-1; 12 bases map to TRBD2. Germline CDR1 reads WNHNN; CDR2 reads SYGVQD (reference sequence). With 4 bases clipped from V and 2 bases from J, the junction kept 6 bases outside the gene matches. This CDR3 has 17 amino acids. The CDR3 DNA is TGCGCCAGCAGTGGTCCGACTAGCGGGAGACCCTACAATGAGCAGTTCTTC. This sequence encodes CASSGPTSGRPYNEQFF.